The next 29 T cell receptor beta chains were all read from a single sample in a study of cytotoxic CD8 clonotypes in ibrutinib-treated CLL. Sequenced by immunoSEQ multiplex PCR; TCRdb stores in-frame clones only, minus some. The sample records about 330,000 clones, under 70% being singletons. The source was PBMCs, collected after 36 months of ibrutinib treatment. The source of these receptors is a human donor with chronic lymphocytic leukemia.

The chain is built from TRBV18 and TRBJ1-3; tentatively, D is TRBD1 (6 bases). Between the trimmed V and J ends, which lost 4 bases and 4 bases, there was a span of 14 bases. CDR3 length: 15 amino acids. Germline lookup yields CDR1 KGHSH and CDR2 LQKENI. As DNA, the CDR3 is TGTGCCAGCTCACGGACTACAGGGTCCGGAAACACCATATATTTT. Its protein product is CASSRTTGSGNTIYF.

CDR3 bases: TGTGCCAGCAGCTTCCGAACCGGGACAGGGGATTACAATGAGCAGTTCTTC. Protein sequence: CASSFRTGTGDYNEQFF. The rearrangement uses TRBV7-9 and TRBJ2-1, with 10 bases matching TRBD1. CDR3 size: 17 residues. V lost 3 bases to trimming and J lost 4 bases; unmatched junction nucleotides: 9. Per germline, CDR1 SEHNR and CDR2 FQNEAQ (reference sequence).

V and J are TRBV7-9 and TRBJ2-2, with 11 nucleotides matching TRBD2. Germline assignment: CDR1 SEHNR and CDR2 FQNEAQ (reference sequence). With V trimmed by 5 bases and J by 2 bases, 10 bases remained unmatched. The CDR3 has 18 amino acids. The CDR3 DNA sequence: TGTGCCAGCAGCCCGTACCGGGGACTAGCGGTAAACACCGGGGAGCTGTTTTTT. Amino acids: CASSPYRGLAVNTGELFF.

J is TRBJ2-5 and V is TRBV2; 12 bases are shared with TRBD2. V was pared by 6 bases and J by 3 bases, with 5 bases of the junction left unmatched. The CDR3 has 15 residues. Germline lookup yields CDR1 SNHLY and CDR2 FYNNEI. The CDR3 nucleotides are TGTGCCAGCAGGCCAAGGACTAGCGGGGAAGAGACCCAGTACTTC. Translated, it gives CASRPRTSGEETQYF.

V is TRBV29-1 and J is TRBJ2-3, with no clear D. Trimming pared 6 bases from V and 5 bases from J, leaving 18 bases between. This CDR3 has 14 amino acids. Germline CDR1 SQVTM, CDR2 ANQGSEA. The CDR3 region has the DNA TGCAGCGTCCGCGGATCTATTAACGGAGATACGCAGTATTTT. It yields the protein CSVRGSINGDTQYF.

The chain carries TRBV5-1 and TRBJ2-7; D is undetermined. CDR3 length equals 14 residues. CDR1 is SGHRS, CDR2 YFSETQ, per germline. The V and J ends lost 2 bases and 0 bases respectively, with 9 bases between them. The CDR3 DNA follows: TGCGCCAGCAGCTTATCAGGAAGCTCCTACGAGCAGTACTTC. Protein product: CASSLSGSSYEQYF.

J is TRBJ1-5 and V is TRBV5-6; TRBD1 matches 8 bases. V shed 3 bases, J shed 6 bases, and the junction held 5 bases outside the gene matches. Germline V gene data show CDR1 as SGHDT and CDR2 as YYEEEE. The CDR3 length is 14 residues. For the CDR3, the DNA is TGTGCCAGCAGCTCGTGGACAGGGTTTCAGCCCCAGCATTTT. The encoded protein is CASSSWTGFQPQHF.

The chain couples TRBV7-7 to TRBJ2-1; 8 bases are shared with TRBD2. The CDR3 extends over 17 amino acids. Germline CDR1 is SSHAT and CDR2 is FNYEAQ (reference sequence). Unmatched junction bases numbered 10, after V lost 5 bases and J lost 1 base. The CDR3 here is CASSGPGGGRSYNEQFF. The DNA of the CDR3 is TGTGCCAGCAGCGGCCCGGGAGGGGGAAGGTCCTACAATGAGCAGTTCTTC.

CDR3 in amino acids: CASSPQGGDYGYTF. The CDR3 DNA follows: TGTGCCAGCTCACCTCAAGGGGGTGACTATGGCTACACCTTC. The chain combines TRBV18 with TRBJ1-2; D is perhaps TRBD1 (6 bases). The CDR3 totals 14 residues. Germline CDR1 reads KGHSH; CDR2 reads LQKENI. V dropped 3 bases and J dropped 3 bases, with 11 bases sitting between them.

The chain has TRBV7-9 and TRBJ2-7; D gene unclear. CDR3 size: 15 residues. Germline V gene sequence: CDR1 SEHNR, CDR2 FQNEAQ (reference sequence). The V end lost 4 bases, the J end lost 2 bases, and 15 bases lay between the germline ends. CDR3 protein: CASSSTDEGTYEQYF. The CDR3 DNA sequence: TGTGCCAGCAGCTCCACTGATGAAGGAACCTACGAGCAGTACTTC.

The CDR3 sequence is CASSRRVTGQETQYF. In nucleotides, the CDR3 is TGTGCCAGCAGCCGGAGGGTGACAGGTCAAGAGACCCAGTACTTC. The chain joins TRBV5-5 to TRBJ2-5; D is perhaps TRBD1 or TRBD2 (6 bases each). Between the trimmed V and J ends, which lost 4 bases and 2 bases, there was a span of 15 bases. This CDR3 is 15 amino acids long. Germline V lookup: CDR1 SGHKS, CDR2 YYEKEE (reference sequence).

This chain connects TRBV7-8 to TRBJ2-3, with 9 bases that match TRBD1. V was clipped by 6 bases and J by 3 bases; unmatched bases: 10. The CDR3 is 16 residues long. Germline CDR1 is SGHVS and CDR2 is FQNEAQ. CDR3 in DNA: TGTGCCAGCAGGCCGAACAGGGGGCGTAGGACAGATACGCAGTATTTT. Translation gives CASRPNRGRRTDTQYF.

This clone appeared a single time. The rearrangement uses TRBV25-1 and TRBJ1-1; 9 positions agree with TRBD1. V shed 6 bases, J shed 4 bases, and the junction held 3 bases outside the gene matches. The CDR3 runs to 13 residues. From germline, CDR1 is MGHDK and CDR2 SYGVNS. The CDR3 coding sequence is TGTGCCAGCAGAAAACAGGGGGCCACTGAAGCTTTCTTT. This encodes CASRKQGATEAFF.

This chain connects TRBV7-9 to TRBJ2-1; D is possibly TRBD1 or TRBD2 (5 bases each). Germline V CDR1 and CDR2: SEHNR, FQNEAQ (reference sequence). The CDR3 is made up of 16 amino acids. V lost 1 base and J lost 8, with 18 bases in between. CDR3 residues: CASSLGLLGPGDEQFF. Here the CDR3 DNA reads TGTGCCAGCAGCTTAGGGCTGCTGGGACCTGGGGATGAGCAGTTCTTC.

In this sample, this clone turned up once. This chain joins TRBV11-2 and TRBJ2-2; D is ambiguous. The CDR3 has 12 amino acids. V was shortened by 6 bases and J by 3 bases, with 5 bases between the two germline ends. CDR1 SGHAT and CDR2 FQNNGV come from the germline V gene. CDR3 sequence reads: CASRYYTGELFF. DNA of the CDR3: TGTGCCAGCAGGTACTACACCGGGGAGCTGTTTTTT.

CDR3 loop: CASSFAHDQPQHF. CDR3 DNA sequence: TGTGCCAGCAGTTTCGCCCATGATCAGCCCCAGCATTTT. The chain has TRBV28 and TRBJ1-5; D is undetermined. Per germline, CDR1 MDHEN and CDR2 SYDVKM. This CDR3 has 13 amino acids. Trimming took 3 bases from V and 5 from J, leaving 8 bases between them.

The DNA for the CDR3 is TGTGCCAGCAGCGTAGGTGCAGGGCAAGGAGAGACCCAGTACTTC. Amino acid sequence: CASSVGAGQGETQYF. The chain carries TRBV9 and TRBJ2-5, with D possibly TRBD1 on 5 matching bases. This CDR3 has 15 residues. CDR1 is SGDLS, CDR2 YYNGEE, per germline. Trimming removed 0 bases at V and 4 bases at J, with 13 bases between. Full variable domain (rest looked up from reference TRBV9 and TRBJ2-5): DSGVTQTPKHLITATGQRVTLRCSPRSGDLSVYWYQQSLDQGLQFLIQYYNGEERAKGNILERFSAQQFPDLHSELNLSSLELGDSALYFCASSVGAGQGETQYFGPGTRLLVL.

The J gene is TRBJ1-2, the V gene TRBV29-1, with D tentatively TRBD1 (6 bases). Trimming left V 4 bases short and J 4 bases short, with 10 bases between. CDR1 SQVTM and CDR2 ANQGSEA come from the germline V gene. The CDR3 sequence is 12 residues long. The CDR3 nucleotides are TGCAGCGTTGGACAGGAAACCTATGGCTACACCTTC. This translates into CSVGQETYGYTF.

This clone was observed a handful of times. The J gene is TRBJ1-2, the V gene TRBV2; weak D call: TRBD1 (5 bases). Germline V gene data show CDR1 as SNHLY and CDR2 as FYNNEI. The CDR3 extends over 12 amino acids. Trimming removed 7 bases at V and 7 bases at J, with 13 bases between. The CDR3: CASTAGFFGYTF. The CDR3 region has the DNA TGTGCCAGCACCGCAGGGTTCTTTGGCTACACCTTC.

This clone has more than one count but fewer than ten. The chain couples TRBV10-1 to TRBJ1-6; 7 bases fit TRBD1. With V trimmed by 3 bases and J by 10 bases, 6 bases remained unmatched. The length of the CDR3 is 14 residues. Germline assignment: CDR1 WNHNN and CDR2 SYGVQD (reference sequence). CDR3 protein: CASSERTGKSPLHF. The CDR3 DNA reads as TGCGCCAGCAGTGAAAGGACAGGCAAATCACCCCTCCACTTT.

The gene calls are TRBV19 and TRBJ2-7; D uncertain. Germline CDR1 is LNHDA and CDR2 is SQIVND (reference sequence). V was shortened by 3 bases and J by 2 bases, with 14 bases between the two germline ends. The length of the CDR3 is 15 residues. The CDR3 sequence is CASSMDLGRAYEQYF. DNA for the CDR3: TGTGCCAGTAGTATGGACCTCGGACGGGCCTACGAGCAGTACTTC.

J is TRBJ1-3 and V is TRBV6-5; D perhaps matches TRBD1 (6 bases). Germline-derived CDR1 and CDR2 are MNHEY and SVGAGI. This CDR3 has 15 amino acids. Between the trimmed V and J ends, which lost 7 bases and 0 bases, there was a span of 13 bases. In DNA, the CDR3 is TGTGCCAGCAAGGGGGGACCCCTCTCTGGAAACACCATATATTTT. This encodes CASKGGPLSGNTIYF.

CDR3 loop: CASSIDLRPYEQYF. DNA for the CDR3: TGTGCCAGTAGTATAGATCTTAGACCCTACGAGCAGTACTTC. V and J are TRBV19 and TRBJ2-7; no clear D gene. The CDR3 length is 14 residues. Germline V gene sequence: CDR1 LNHDA, CDR2 SQIVND (reference sequence). V was trimmed by 0 bases and J by 2 bases, leaving 8 bases between them.

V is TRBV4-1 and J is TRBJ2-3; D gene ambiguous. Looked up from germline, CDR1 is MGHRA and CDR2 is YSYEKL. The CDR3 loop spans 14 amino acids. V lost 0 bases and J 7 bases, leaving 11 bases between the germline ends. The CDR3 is CASSQDRSQNTQYF. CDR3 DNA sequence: TGCGCCAGCAGCCAAGATAGGTCGCAGAATACGCAGTATTTT.

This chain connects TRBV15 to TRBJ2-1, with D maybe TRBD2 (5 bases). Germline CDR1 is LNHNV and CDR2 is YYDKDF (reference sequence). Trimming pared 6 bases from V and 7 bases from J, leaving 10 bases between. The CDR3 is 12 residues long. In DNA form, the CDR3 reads TGTGCCACCAGGGACTTTATTAATGAGCAGTTCTTC. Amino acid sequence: CATRDFINEQFF.

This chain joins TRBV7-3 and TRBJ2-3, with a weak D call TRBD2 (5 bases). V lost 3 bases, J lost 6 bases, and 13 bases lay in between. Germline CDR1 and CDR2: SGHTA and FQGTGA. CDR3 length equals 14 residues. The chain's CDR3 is CASSLGGLRDTQYF. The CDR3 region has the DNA TGTGCCAGCAGCTTGGGCGGGCTCCGGGATACGCAGTATTTT.

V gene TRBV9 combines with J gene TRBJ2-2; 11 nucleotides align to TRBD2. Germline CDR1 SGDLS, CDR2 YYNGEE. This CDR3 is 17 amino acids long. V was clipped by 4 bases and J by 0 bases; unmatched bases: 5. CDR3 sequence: CASSLTSGMTNTGELFF. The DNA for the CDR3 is TGTGCCAGCAGCTTGACTAGCGGGATGACGAACACCGGGGAGCTGTTTTTT.

CDR3 sequence reads: CASRSGSPYEQYF. DNA for the CDR3: TGCGCCAGCAGAAGCGGGAGCCCCTACGAGCAGTACTTC. The V and J genes are TRBV10-2 and TRBJ2-7, with 8 bases aligning to TRBD2. The CDR3 spans 13 residues. Germline CDR1 is WSHSY and CDR2 is SAAADI. The J segment lost 2 bases and the V segment lost 6 bases, leaving 3 bases of the junction unmatched.

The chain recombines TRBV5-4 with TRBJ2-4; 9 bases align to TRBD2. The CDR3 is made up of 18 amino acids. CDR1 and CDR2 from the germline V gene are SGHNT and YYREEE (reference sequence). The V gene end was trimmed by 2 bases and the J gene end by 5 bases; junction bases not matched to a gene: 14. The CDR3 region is CASSFRHLRAGGENIQYF. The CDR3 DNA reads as TGTGCCAGCAGCTTCCGACACTTGCGAGCGGGAGGAGAAAACATTCAGTACTTC.